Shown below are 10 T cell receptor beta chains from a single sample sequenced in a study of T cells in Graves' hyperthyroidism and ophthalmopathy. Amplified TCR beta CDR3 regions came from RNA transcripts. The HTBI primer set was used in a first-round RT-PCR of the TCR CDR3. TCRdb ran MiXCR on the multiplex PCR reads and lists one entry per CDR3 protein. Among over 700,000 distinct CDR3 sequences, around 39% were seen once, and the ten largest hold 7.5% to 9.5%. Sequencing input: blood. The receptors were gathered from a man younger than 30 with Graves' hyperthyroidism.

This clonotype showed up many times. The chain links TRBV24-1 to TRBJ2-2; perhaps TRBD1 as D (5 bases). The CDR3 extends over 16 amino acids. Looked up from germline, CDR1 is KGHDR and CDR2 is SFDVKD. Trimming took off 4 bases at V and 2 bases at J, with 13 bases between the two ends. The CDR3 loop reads CATSDGWGRNTGELFF. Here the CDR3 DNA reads TGTGCCACCAGTGACGGGTGGGGCCGCAACACCGGGGAGCTGTTTTTT.

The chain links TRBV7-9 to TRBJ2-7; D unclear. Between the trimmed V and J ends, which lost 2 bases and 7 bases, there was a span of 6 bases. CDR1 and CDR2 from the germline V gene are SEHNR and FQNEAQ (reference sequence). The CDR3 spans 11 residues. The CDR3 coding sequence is TGTGCCAGCAGCTTAACTCAGGAGCAGTACTTC. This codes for CASSLTQEQYF.

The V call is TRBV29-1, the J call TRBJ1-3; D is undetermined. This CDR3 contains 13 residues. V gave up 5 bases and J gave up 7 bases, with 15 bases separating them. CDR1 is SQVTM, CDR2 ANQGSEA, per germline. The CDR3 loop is CSVKTAGGNTIYF. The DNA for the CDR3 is TGCAGCGTTAAGACCGCAGGAGGGAACACCATATATTTT. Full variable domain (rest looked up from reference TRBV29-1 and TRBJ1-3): SAVISQKPSRDICQRGTSLTIQCQVDSQVTMMFWYRQQPGQSLTLIATANQGSEATYESGFVIDKFPISRPNLTFSTLTVSNMSPEDSSIYLCSVKTAGGNTIYFGEGSWLTVV.

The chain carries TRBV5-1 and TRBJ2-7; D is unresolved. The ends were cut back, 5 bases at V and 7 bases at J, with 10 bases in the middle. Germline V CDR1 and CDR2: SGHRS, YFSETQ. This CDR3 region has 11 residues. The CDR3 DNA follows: TGCGCCAGCAGAAGGGCGTGGGAGCAGTACTTC. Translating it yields CASRRAWEQYF.

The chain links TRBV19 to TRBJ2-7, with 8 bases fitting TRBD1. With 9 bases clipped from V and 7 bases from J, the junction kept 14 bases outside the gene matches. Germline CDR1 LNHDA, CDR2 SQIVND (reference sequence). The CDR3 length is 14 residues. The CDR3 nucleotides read TGTGCCAGCAGCAGATACCGGGACAGGCGGGAGCAGTACTTC. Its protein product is CASSRYRDRREQYF.

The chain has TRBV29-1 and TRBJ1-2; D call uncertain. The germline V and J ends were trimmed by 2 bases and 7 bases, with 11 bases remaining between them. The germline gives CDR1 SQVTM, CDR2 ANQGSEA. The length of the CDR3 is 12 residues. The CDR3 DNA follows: TGCAGCGTTGAACACACGGGCGGTGGCTACACCTTC. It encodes CSVEHTGGGYTF. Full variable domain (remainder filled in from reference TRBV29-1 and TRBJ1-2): SAVISQKPSRDICQRGTSLTIQCQVDSQVTMMFWYRQQPGQSLTLIATANQGSEATYESGFVIDKFPISRPNLTFSTLTVSNMSPEDSSIYLCSVEHTGGGYTFGSGTRLTVV.

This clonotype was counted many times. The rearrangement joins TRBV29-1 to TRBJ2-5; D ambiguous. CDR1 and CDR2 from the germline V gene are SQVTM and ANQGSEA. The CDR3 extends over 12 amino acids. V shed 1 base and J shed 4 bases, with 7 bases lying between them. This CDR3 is CSVEVDGETQYF. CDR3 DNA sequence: TGCAGCGTTGAAGTCGACGGAGAGACCCAGTACTTC.

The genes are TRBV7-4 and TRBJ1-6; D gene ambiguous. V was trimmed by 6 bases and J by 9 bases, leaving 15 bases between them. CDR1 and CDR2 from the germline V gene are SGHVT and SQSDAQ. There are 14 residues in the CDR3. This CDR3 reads CASRTLINSSPLHF. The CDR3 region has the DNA TGTGCCAGCAGGACGCTGATCAACAGTTCACCCCTCCACTTT.

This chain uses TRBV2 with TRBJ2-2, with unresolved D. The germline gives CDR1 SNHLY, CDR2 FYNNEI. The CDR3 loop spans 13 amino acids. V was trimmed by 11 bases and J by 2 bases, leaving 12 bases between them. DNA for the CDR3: TGTGCCGCCCGGGTCGTAAACACCGGGGAGCTGTTTTTT. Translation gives CAARVVNTGELFF.

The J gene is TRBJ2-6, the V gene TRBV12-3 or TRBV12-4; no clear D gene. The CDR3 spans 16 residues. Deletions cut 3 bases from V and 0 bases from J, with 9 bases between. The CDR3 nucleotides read TGTGCCAGCAGTTTTATGGTCGCCTCTGGGGCCAACGTCCTGACTTTC. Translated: CASSFMVASGANVLTF.